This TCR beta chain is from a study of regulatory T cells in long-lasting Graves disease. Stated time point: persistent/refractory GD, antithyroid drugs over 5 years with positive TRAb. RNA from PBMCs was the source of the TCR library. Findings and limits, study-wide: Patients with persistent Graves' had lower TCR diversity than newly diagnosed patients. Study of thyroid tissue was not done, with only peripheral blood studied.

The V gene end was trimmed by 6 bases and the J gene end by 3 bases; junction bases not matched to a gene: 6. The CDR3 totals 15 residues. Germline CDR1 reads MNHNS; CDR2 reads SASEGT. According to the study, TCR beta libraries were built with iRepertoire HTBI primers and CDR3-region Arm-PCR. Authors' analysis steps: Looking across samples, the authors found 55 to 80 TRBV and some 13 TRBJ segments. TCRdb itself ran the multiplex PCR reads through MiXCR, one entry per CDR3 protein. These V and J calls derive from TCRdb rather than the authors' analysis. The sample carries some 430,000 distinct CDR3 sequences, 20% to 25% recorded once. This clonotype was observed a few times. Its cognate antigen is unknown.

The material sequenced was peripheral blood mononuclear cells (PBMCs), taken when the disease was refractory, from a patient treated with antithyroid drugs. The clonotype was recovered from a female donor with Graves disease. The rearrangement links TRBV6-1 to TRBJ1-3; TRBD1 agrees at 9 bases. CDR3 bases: TGTGCCAGCAGCCCCGGGACAGGGTTTGGAAACACCATATATTTT. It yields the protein CASSPGTGFGNTIYF.